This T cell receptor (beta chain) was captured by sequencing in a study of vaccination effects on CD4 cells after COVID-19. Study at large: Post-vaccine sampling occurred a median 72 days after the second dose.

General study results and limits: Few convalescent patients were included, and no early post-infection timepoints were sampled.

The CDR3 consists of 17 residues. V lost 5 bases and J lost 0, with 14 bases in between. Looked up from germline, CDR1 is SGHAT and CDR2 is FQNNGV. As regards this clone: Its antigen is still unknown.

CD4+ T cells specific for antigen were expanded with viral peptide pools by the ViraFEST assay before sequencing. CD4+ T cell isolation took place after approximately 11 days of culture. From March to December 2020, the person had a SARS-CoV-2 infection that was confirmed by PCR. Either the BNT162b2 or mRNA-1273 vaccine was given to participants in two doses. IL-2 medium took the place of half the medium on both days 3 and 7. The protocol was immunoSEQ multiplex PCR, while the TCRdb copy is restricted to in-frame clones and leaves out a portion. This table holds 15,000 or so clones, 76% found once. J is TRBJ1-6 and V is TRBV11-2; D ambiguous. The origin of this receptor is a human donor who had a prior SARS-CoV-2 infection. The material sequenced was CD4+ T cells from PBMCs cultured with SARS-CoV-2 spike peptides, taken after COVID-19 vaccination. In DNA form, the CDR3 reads TGTGCCAGCAGCCCCCGGCTGCTGAGCTCCTATAATTCACCCCTCCACTTT. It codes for CASSPRLLSSYNSPLHF.